This TCR beta chain stems from a study of T cell responses to AZD1222 COVID-19 vaccine. V dropped 5 bases and J dropped 2; count of bases not matched to a gene: 12. The CDR3 runs 16 residues. Per the germline V gene, CDR1 is SGHTA and CDR2 is FQGTGA. Clones were read by immunoSEQ multiplex PCR, and TCRdb kept only the in-frame ones, dropping some. The sample lists some 92,000 clones; roughly nine tenths were seen once. The rearrangement joins TRBV7-3 to TRBJ2-7; TRBD1 matches at 7 bases. This sequence originates from an adult in good health. Sample: peripheral blood, taken on day 0 of AZD1222 vaccination. The CDR3 spells CASSAKSGDRPYEQYF. The CDR3 DNA follows: TGTGCCAGCAGCGCAAAGTCAGGGGACAGACCCTACGAGCAGTACTTC.